The 32 T cell receptor beta chains presented below share a single source sample, sequenced in a study of cytomegalovirus exposure and HLA in healthy donors. Researchers ran the PCR with 60 Vbeta and 13 Jbeta primers. Only in-frame clones appear in the TCRdb table, and some are missing; sequencing was by immunoSEQ multiplex PCR. The table has 130,000 to 150,000 clones, roughly 80% seen once; the top ten hold around 3.1%. The sample comprised PBMCs. The origin of the receptors is a female donor in good health and CMV-seronegative.

This clone was seen a single time. The chain couples TRBV28 to TRBJ2-2; 8 positions match TRBD1. Per the germline V gene, CDR1 is MDHEN and CDR2 is SYDVKM. This CDR3 region has 16 residues. The trim removed 6 bases at V and 5 bases at J, leaving 11 bases unmatched. CDR3 region: CASSSDRGGWTGELFF. The CDR3 nucleotides are TGTGCCAGCAGCTCAGACAGGGGTGGTTGGACCGGGGAGCTGTTTTTT.

This clone has only a few counts. This chain uses TRBV7-9 with TRBJ2-3; D gene uncertain. Germline V gene sequence: CDR1 SEHNR, CDR2 FQNEAQ (reference sequence). The length of the CDR3 is 11 residues. V lost 3 bases and J lost 6, with 4 bases in between. The CDR3 DNA reads TGTGCCAGCAGCTTCAGTGATACGCAGTATTTT. Encoded protein: CASSFSDTQYF.

The chain is built from TRBV5-1 and TRBJ2-1, with D possibly matching TRBD1 (5 bases). Germline CDR1 and CDR2: SGHRS and YFSETQ. V shed 5 bases and J shed 9 bases, with 15 bases lying between them. The CDR3 is 13 amino acids. DNA for the CDR3: TGCGCCAGCAGTGACCCCCAGGGTGGTGAGCAGTTCTTC. Protein sequence: CASSDPQGGEQFF. Based on the CDR3 plus reference TRBV5-1 and TRBJ2-1, the full variable domain is KAGVTQTPRYLIKTRGQQVTLSCSPISGHRSVSWYQQTPGQGLQFLFEYFSETQRNKGNFPGRFSGRQFSNSRSEMNVSTLELGDSALYLCASSDPQGGEQFFGPGTRLTVL.

In this sample, this clone turned up a few times. This chain links TRBV6-5 with TRBJ2-1; 9 positions match TRBD2. Germline V gives CDR1 MNHEY, CDR2 SVGAGI. CDR3 size: 13 residues. The J segment lost 8 bases and the V segment lost 10 bases, leaving 9 bases of the junction unmatched. CDR3 coding DNA: TGTGCCACCTTAGCGGGAGCCCTCCATGAGCAGTTCTTC. Amino acid sequence: CATLAGALHEQFF.

The rearrangement uses TRBV13 and TRBJ2-5; D call uncertain. Trimming stripped 1 base from V and 3 bases from J, with 6 bases between. The germline CDR1 and CDR2 sequences are PRHDT and FYEKMQ (reference sequence). The CDR3 runs to 13 residues. CDR3 coding DNA: TGTGCCAGCAGCTTAGCAGACAAAGAGACCCAGTACTTC. Translated, it gives CASSLADKETQYF.

This clone has a handful of counts. The genes are TRBV7-9 and TRBJ1-4, with D possibly being TRBD1 (6 bases). Germline lookup yields CDR1 SEHNR and CDR2 FQNEAQ (reference sequence). V was cut by 5 bases and J by 7 bases, with 14 bases left in between. The CDR3 spans 14 residues. CDR3 amino acids: CASSARGQGEKLFF. In nucleotides, the CDR3 is TGTGCCAGCAGCGCGCGGGGGCAGGGTGAAAAACTGTTTTTT.

The chain has TRBV6-1 and TRBJ1-4, with 7 nucleotides matching TRBD1. The germline gives CDR1 MNHNS, CDR2 SASEGT. The ends lost 6 bases at V and 1 base at J; junction bases unmatched: 2. The CDR3 is made up of 14 amino acids. The CDR3 DNA follows: TGTGCCAGCAGGGGGACAGAAACTAATGAAAAACTGTTTTTT. Translation: CASRGTETNEKLFF.

J is TRBJ2-7 and V is TRBV5-4; 9 bases fit TRBD1. The V gene's germline CDR1 is SGHNT and CDR2 YYREEE (reference sequence). J lost 2 bases, V lost 2 bases, and 14 bases had no gene match. This CDR3 contains 18 residues. CDR3 nucleotide sequence: TGTGCCAGCAGCTTTGGACAGGGGACCGGGGTTGGGCCCTACGAGCAGTACTTC. Its protein is CASSFGQGTGVGPYEQYF. Looking up the rest from reference TRBV5-4 and TRBJ2-7 gives the full variable domain: ETGVTQSPTHLIKTRGQQVTLRCSSQSGHNTVSWYQQALGQGPQFIFQYYREEENGRGNFPPRFSGLQFPNYSSELNVNALELDDSALYLCASSFGQGTGVGPYEQYFGPGTRLTVT.

The sample holds a few counts of this clone. The chain joins TRBV6-5 to TRBJ1-1; the D is unclear. V dropped 4 bases and J dropped 0 bases, with 12 bases sitting between them. This CDR3 is built from 15 residues. Germline CDR1 MNHEY, CDR2 SVGAGI. CDR3 in amino acids: CASSWATSMNTEAFF. CDR3 nucleotide sequence: TGTGCCAGCAGTTGGGCGACAAGTATGAACACTGAAGCTTTCTTT.

This clone was seen a single time. The chain is built from TRBV9 and TRBJ1-2, with D possibly being TRBD1 (5 bases). Germline CDR1 is SGDLS and CDR2 is YYNGEE. Trimming shortened V by 6 bases and J by 1 base, and 16 bases separated the two germline ends. The length of the CDR3 is 15 residues. CDR3 in amino acids: CASTFRTGLNYGYTF. CDR3 DNA: TGTGCCAGCACATTCCGGACGGGACTTAACTATGGCTACACCTTC.

This clone was detected only a few times. The V call is TRBV6-5, the J call TRBJ1-1; weak D call: TRBD1 (5 bases). The CDR3 runs 13 residues. The germline V and J ends were trimmed by 5 bases and 3 bases, with 10 bases remaining between them. CDR1 and CDR2 (germline): MNHEY, SVGAGI. This CDR3 is CASSARVDTEAFF. The CDR3 DNA reads as TGTGCCAGCAGTGCCAGGGTAGACACTGAAGCTTTCTTT.

This chain uses TRBV6-5 with TRBJ2-7, with 11 bases identical to TRBD2. V lost 6 bases and J lost 6; bases outside the gene matches: 10. Germline CDR1 and CDR2: MNHEY and SVGAGI. CDR3 length: 15 amino acids. DNA for the CDR3: TGTGCCAGCAGCCCTCCACTAGCGGGGGTGTTCGAGCAGTACTTC. This codes for CASSPPLAGVFEQYF.

This clone was observed a few times. The chain links TRBV7-9 to TRBJ2-7; TRBD1 might be the D (6 bases). Germline CDR1 reads SEHNR; CDR2 reads FQNEAQ (reference sequence). Trimming removed 5 bases at V and 2 bases at J, with 16 bases between. The CDR3 totals 15 residues. DNA for the CDR3: TGTGCCAGCAGCATGACAGGCCAAATTACCTACGAGCAGTACTTC. This encodes CASSMTGQITYEQYF.

The DNA of the CDR3 is TGTGCCAGCAGTCGGGGACAGGGGATGTACACTGAAGCTTTCTTT. Protein: CASSRGQGMYTEAFF. The J gene is TRBJ1-1, the V gene TRBV27; TRBD1 matches at 10 bases. V dropped 5 bases and J dropped 3; count of bases not matched to a gene: 6. CDR1 MNHEY and CDR2 SMNVEV come from the germline V gene (reference sequence). The CDR3 consists of 15 residues.

The chain combines TRBV4-3 with TRBJ2-7, with 9 positions matching TRBD1. This CDR3 is built from 15 residues. Germline CDR1 and CDR2: LGHNA and YSLEER. The V gene end was trimmed by 3 bases and the J gene end by 2 bases; junction bases not matched to a gene: 5. DNA of the CDR3: TGCGCCAGCAGCCAGACACAGGGGGCCCCCTACGAGCAGTACTTC. It specifies CASSQTQGAPYEQYF.

This clone was found a few times. The chain combines TRBV7-2 with TRBJ2-4; D call uncertain. With 0 bases removed from V and 13 bases from J, the gap between germline ends came to 7 bases. The CDR3 length is 11 residues. CDR1 is SGHTA, CDR2 FQGNSA, per germline. CDR3 coding DNA: TGTGCCAGCAGCTTAGCAAACAGACAGTACTTC. Translation gives CASSLANRQYF.

The chain has TRBV7-9 and TRBJ2-5, with a possible D match to TRBD2 (6 bases). CDR1 and CDR2 (germline): SEHNR, FQNEAQ (reference sequence). This CDR3 is 12 amino acids long. V was pared by 8 bases and J by 3 bases, with 10 bases between. CDR3 in amino acids: CASGEVEETQYF. The CDR3 coding sequence is TGTGCCAGCGGGGAGGTAGAAGAGACCCAGTACTTC.

The CDR3 DNA reads TGTGCCAGCAGCCAACGAGCGGGCTTATACAATGAGCAGTTCTTC. This encodes CASSQRAGLYNEQFF. The chain joins TRBV14 to TRBJ2-1; D might be TRBD2 (6 bases). This CDR3 contains 15 residues. Trimming removed 2 bases at V and 4 bases at J, with 12 bases between. Germline lookup yields CDR1 SGHDN and CDR2 FVKESK.

The chain uses TRBV4-3 and TRBJ1-1, with D perhaps TRBD1 (6 bases). This CDR3 has 13 amino acids. Germline V gene lookup returns CDR1 LGHNA and CDR2 YSLEER. V lost 4 bases and J lost 6, with 12 bases in between. The CDR3 region has the DNA TGCGCCAGCAGCCGAAACAGGGTCGCTGAAGCTTTCTTT. This encodes CASSRNRVAEAFF.

The chain joins TRBV5-1 to TRBJ2-1, with 7 bases aligning to TRBD1. In germline, CDR1 is SGHRS, CDR2 YFSETQ. Unmatched junction bases numbered 6, after V lost 4 bases and J lost 2 bases. This CDR3 spans 15 amino acids. CDR3 amino acids: CASSEAGGPYNEQFF. DNA of the CDR3: TGCGCCAGCAGCGAGGCAGGGGGACCCTACAATGAGCAGTTCTTC.

V is TRBV6-5 and J is TRBJ2-2, with D maybe TRBD2 (6 bases). This CDR3 spans 14 amino acids. V was pared by 8 bases and J by 0 bases, with 10 bases between. Germline V gene lookup returns CDR1 MNHEY and CDR2 SVGAGI. The CDR3 coding sequence is TGTGCCAGCTCGATAGCGGCGAACACCGGGGAGCTGTTTTTT. Translation: CASSIAANTGELFF.

The rearrangement uses TRBV6-5 and TRBJ1-3, with 7 bases fitting TRBD1. V lost 4 bases and J lost 0; bases outside the gene matches: 6. CDR1 is MNHEY, CDR2 SVGAGI, per germline. CDR3 length equals 16 residues. CDR3 loop: CASSSHRGTSGNTIYF. CDR3 DNA sequence: TGTGCCAGCAGTTCTCACAGGGGTACCTCTGGAAACACCATATATTTT.

This clone was picked up one time. V usage is TRBV30 and J usage is TRBJ1-4, with D unclear. The germline V and J ends were trimmed by 1 base and 6 bases, with 9 bases remaining between them. The germline V gene encodes CDR1 GTSNPN and CDR2 SVGIG (reference sequence). The CDR3 is 13 residues long. CDR3 residues: CAWSGSEYEKLFF. Written as DNA, the CDR3 is TGTGCCTGGAGTGGGTCGGAGTATGAAAAACTGTTTTTT.

This chain connects TRBV6-5 to TRBJ1-1, with 8 bases fitting TRBD1. CDR3 length: 14 residues. Losses at the gene ends were 0 bases for V and 4 bases for J; bases not matched to a gene: 1. The germline V gene has CDR1 MNHEY and CDR2 SVGAGI. CDR3 nucleotide sequence: TGTGCCAGCAGTTACTCCGACAGGGGCACTGAAGCTTTCTTT. It yields the protein CASSYSDRGTEAFF.

V and J are TRBV19 and TRBJ2-1, with 16 bases that match TRBD2. Germline CDR1 reads LNHDA; CDR2 reads SQIVND (reference sequence). V shed 5 bases and J 0 bases; nucleotides not matched to a gene: 10. The CDR3 is 20 amino acids. CDR3: CASSPGTSGRESNSYNEQFF. The DNA of the CDR3 is TGTGCCAGTAGTCCCGGGACTAGCGGGAGGGAATCGAACTCCTACAATGAGCAGTTCTTC.

This clone has only a few counts. The J gene is TRBJ2-1, the V gene TRBV7-2, with TRBD2 identical over 8 bases. This CDR3 region has 15 residues. Germline assignment: CDR1 SGHTA and CDR2 FQGNSA. After removal of 5 bases from V and 2 bases from J, the junction contained 5 bases not matched to a gene. CDR3 region: CASSIPGLAYNEQFF. CDR3 in DNA: TGTGCCAGCAGCATACCGGGACTAGCCTACAATGAGCAGTTCTTC.

The chain is built from TRBV6-6 and TRBJ1-2; TRBD1 matches at 8 bases. The germline V gene has CDR1 MNHNY and CDR2 SVGAGI (reference sequence). Trimming took 6 bases from V and 5 from J; bases not matched to a gene: 8. CDR3 length: 14 amino acids. CDR3 sequence reads: CASSLHDRGYGYTF. Here the CDR3 DNA reads TGTGCCAGCAGCCTACACGACAGGGGTTATGGCTACACCTTC.

The chain combines TRBV4-2 with TRBJ2-1; 11 bases are a match to TRBD2. V gave up 1 base and J gave up 1 base; unmatched junction bases: 9. Germline assignment: CDR1 LGHNA and CDR2 YNFKEQ. CDR3 length: 19 amino acids. The CDR3 region has the DNA TGTGCCAGCAGCCAAGGGGGACCCCTAGCGGGGGGTTCCTACAATGAGCAGTTCTTC. This gives the protein CASSQGGPLAGGSYNEQFF.

This chain joins TRBV2 and TRBJ1-4, with 8 nucleotides matching TRBD1. Trimming removed 6 bases from V and 3 bases from J; junction bases left unmatched: 3. Germline CDR1 SNHLY, CDR2 FYNNEI. The CDR3 totals 14 residues. This CDR3 is CASRQGGSNEKLFF. In DNA form, the CDR3 reads TGTGCCAGCAGACAGGGGGGCTCTAATGAAAAACTGTTTTTT. The whole variable domain, remainder taken from reference TRBV2 and TRBJ1-4, is EPEVTQTPSHQVTQMGQEVILRCVPISNHLYFYWYRQILGQKVEFLVSFYNNEISEKSEIFDDQFSVERPDGSNFTLKIRSTKLEDSAMYFCASRQGGSNEKLFFGSGTQLSVL.

This chain links TRBV4-3 with TRBJ2-1, with TRBD2 identical over 10 bases. This CDR3 comprises 18 residues. Per the germline V gene, CDR1 is LGHNA and CDR2 is YSLEER. Trimming took 0 bases from V and 3 from J; bases not matched to a gene: 8. The CDR3 here is CASSQDSLAGFNYNEQFF. The CDR3 bases are TGCGCCAGCAGCCAAGATTCACTAGCGGGATTCAACTACAATGAGCAGTTCTTC.

This rearrangement joins TRBV4-3 to TRBJ2-7; 7 bases align to TRBD1. Germline lookup yields CDR1 LGHNA and CDR2 YSLEER. The CDR3 contains 15 residues. The ends lost 0 bases at V and 3 bases at J; junction bases unmatched: 5. CDR3 coding DNA: TGCGCCAGCAGCCAAGACCGAGGGGGCAGCTACGAGCAGTACTTC. Translated: CASSQDRGGSYEQYF.

The chain uses TRBV13 and TRBJ2-3; unclear D gene. CDR1 is PRHDT and CDR2 is FYEKMQ in the germline V gene (reference sequence). Between the trimmed V and J ends, which lost 10 bases and 2 bases, there was a span of 4 bases. The CDR3 spans 10 residues. The CDR3 sequence: CATFTDTQYF. For the CDR3, the DNA is TGTGCCACCTTCACAGATACGCAGTATTTT.